What follows is one T cell receptor beta chain and its context. The antigen is undetermined. Tens of thousands of T cell genomes (about 0.2 ug DNA) went into each sorted-subset replicate. Original processing notes: ImmunoSEQ output held junction-only sequences without quality scores, so filtering differed. Assay: immunoSEQ multiplex PCR; the TCRdb copy retains only in-frame clones and omits some. The V and J calls and clone size were taken over from that table, and D and trimming were inferred from the DNA. The data show 950,000 to 1,100,000 clones, about 75% seen once. This record comes from a study of shared clonotypes between healthy human individuals. Only Caucasian adults living in Nashville, Tennessee served as donors. General study points: Researchers sampled only blood; tissue repertoires likely differ.

This CDR3 region has 14 residues. Germline values: CDR1 KGHSH, CDR2 LQKENI. V lost 6 bases and J lost 4, with 15 bases in between. The receptor was isolated from a man between 18 and 29 years old in good health. Sequences were obtained from memory CD4+ T cells sorted from blood. Subset described: CD45RA-negative fraction. This chain connects TRBV18 to TRBJ2-5; D might be TRBD1 (6 bases). CDR3 loop: CASSRQGFGETQYF. The CDR3 nucleotides read TGTGCCAGCTCGCGGCAGGGGTTTGGAGAGACCCAGTACTTC.